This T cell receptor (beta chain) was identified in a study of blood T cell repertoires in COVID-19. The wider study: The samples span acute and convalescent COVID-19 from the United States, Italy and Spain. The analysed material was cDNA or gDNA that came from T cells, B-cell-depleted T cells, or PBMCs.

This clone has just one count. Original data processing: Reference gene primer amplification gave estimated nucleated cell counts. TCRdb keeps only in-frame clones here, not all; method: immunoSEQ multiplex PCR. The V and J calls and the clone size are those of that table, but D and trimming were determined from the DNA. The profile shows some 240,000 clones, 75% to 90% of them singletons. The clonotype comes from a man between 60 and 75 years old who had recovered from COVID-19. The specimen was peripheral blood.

The CDR3 DNA reads as TGTGCCAGCAGTGACTTAGGTAGCGGGGCAAATACGCAGTATTTT. Translation: CASSDLGSGANTQYF. V usage is TRBV6-4 and J usage is TRBJ2-3, with 8 bases identical to TRBD2. Germline assignment: CDR1 MRHNA and CDR2 SNTAGT. V lost 1 base to trimming and J lost 7 bases; unmatched junction nucleotides: 7. The length of the CDR3 is 15 residues.